This T cell receptor (beta chain) was identified in a study of blood T cell repertoires in COVID-19. About the research overall: COVID-19 samples from acute and convalescent phases originated in the United States, Italy and Spain. Sample material is recorded as cDNA or gDNA derived from T cells, B-cell-depleted T cells, or PBMCs.

The length of the CDR3 is 15 residues. Trimming at V came to 2 bases and at J to 3 bases, leaving 7 bases not matched to a gene. Germline loops: CDR1 SGHRS, CDR2 YFSETQ. Original processing methods: Amplification of reference gene primers provided the estimated nucleated cell counts. Sequencing was performed with immunoSEQ multiplex PCR; in TCRdb, only in-frame clones are kept and a portion is missing. D and trimming come from the DNA, and the V and J calls and clone size come from that table. The sample has some 150,000 clones, roughly nine tenths seen once. The clonotype comes from a human donor in a cohort sampled during active COVID-19. The chain employs TRBV5-1 and TRBJ2-5; 7 positions agree with TRBD1. The sequencing input was peripheral blood. CDR3 nucleotides: TGCGCCAGCAGCTTAGGGGGCCCCTCAAAAGAGACCCAGTACTTC. As protein: CASSLGGPSKETQYF.